This TCR beta chain was obtained from a study of T cells expressing NK-cell markers. Overall study findings and caveats: In five or six donors, dominant NKG2C+ clonotypes were roughly 1.0-8% of CD8+ T cells. Researchers report these clonotypes also headed the CD3+CD56-NKG2C+ fraction in four donors.

The CDR3 has 13 amino acids. Germline V CDR1 and CDR2: SGHRS, YFSETQ. As to this clonotype: Its antigen is as yet unknown.

In generating TCR beta cDNA, 5'RACE template switching with UMIs was used. One entry per CDR3 protein, without DNA, is what TCRdb gives after re-calling the 5' RACE reads. There are about 460,000 distinct CDR3 sequences in the sample, with roughly 1.4% held by the top ten. The receptor was derived from a woman aged 45-60 years in good health. The chain carries TRBV5-1 and TRBJ2-2; TCRdb's assignment of TRBD1 cannot be checked, as there is no DNA. Sequenced input: blood T cells: a sorted CD56 or NKG2C T cell subset, CD4+ or CD8+ T cells, or bulk PBMC T cells (not recorded which). The CDR3 is CASSADRVGELFF.